The T cell receptor beta chain described here comes from a study of control samples from healthy donors and cancer patients. Some clones are missing from TCRdb's copy, which holds only in-frame ones; the method was immunoSEQ multiplex PCR. The sample includes roughly 370,000 clones, 75% to 95% of them seen just once. Germline loops: CDR1 SGHRS, CDR2 YFSETQ. The CDR3 sequence is 13 residues long. Trimming cost V 4 bases and J 4 bases, with 8 bases left between them. This TCR came from a man aged 40-49 years with head and neck cancer. The chain carries TRBV5-1 and TRBJ2-2; D not resolved. Sequencing was carried out using PBMCs. The CDR3 sequence is CASSPAFTGELFF. DNA of the CDR3: TGCGCCAGCAGCCCCGCGTTCACCGGGGAGCTGTTTTTT.